There are a few counts of the clone carrying this T cell receptor beta chain. The antigen is undetermined. The data were taken from a study of T cell repertoires in aging, cancer and after chemotherapy. Study-wide background: Chronic lymphocytic leukemia patients on fludarabine- or bendamustine-based regimens gave paired samples before and after chemotherapy. Study-wide results and caveats: Compared with age-matched healthy donors, untreated hematological or solid cancer patients showed higher blood TCR clonality. In each cancer cohort, median generation probability increased across chemotherapy, suggesting thymic output rebounded.

Multiplex touch-down PCR with TRB-A/B primers amplified rearranged V-D-J TRB sequences. TCRdb passed the multiplex PCR reads through MiXCR, listing each CDR3 protein once. This table holds about 5,300 distinct CDR3 sequences, roughly 45% found once. This CDR3 spans 16 amino acids. Germline assignment: CDR1 SGHDT and CDR2 YYEEEE. Trimming removed 2 bases from V and 6 bases from J; junction bases left unmatched: 10. TCR beta rearrangements were amplified from peripheral blood genomic DNA. The chain is built from TRBV5-6 and TRBJ2-2, with 7 bases fitting TRBD2. The sequenced sample was blood. The source of this sequence is a human donor with a blood cancer. The CDR3 coding sequence is TGTGCCAGCAGCTTAAGGACGCCCCGGGGGGCCGGGGAGCTGTTTTTT. This encodes CASSLRTPRGAGELFF.